These 18 T cell receptor beta chains came from one sample sequenced in a study of identical twins. TCRdb processed the 5' RACE reads anew with MiXCR; each CDR3 protein has one entry. The sample has about 1.7 million distinct CDR3 sequences; around 33% are singletons. The specimen sequenced was cord blood. The receptor set was obtained from a newborn girl in good health.

The sample holds a few counts of this clonotype. This chain uses TRBV3-1 with TRBJ2-7; no reliable D call. Trimming shortened V by 5 bases and J by 3 bases, and 17 bases separated the two germline ends. The germline V gene has CDR1 LGHDT and CDR2 YNNKEL (reference sequence). This CDR3 spans 15 amino acids. This CDR3 reads CASSFPSSGYYEQYF. The CDR3 nucleotides read TGTGCCAGCAGCTTCCCCAGTTCCGGGTACTACGAGCAGTACTTC.

This chain uses TRBV19 with TRBJ2-1; D unclear. Trimming cost V 4 bases and J 0 bases, with 10 bases left between them. This CDR3 comprises 15 residues. The germline V gene has CDR1 LNHDA and CDR2 SQIVND (reference sequence). CDR3 nucleotides: TGTGCCAGTAGTAACATCCGAAGCTCCTACAATGAGCAGTTCTTC. This gives the protein CASSNIRSSYNEQFF. Together with reference TRBV19 and TRBJ2-1, the CDR3 gives the full variable domain: DGGITQSPKYLFRKEGQNVTLSCEQNLNHDAMYWYRQDPGQGLRLIYYSQIVNDFQKGDIAEGYSVSREKKESFPLTVTSAQKNPTAFYLCASSNIRSSYNEQFFGPGTRLTVL.

This chain connects TRBV5-1 to TRBJ2-1; D is unresolved. The DNA end lines up better with TRBJ2-7; the J call may be wrong. The CDR3 has 16 residues. Germline lookup yields CDR1 SGHRS and CDR2 YFSETQ. CDR3 DNA sequence: TGCGCCAGCAGCGCCCCGAGACTTTCATCCTACAATGAGCAGTACTTC. Residues: CASSAPRLSSYNEQYF.

This clonotype appeared a few times. The rearrangement links TRBV28 to TRBJ2-4; D is uncertain. Near its end, the DNA agrees better with TRBJ2-7, so the J call may be wrong. The CDR3 runs 12 residues. Germline assignment: CDR1 MDHEN and CDR2 SYDVKM. The CDR3 DNA follows: TGTGCCAGCACCTCCATGCTGTACGAGCAGTACTTC. This translates into CASTSMLYEQYF.

The chain links TRBV28 to TRBJ1-1; perhaps TRBD1 as D (6 bases). This CDR3 is 14 amino acids long. Trimming removed 6 bases at V and 1 base at J, with 12 bases between. Germline values: CDR1 MDHEN, CDR2 SYDVKM. The CDR3 loop reads CASRAPGQNTEAFF. CDR3 DNA sequence: TGTGCCAGCAGGGCCCCGGGACAGAACACTGAAGCTTTCTTT.

In this sample, this clonotype turned up many times. The chain is built from TRBV2 and TRBJ2-5; D is unclear. The germline CDR1 and CDR2 sequences are SNHLY and FYNNEI. CDR3 length equals 12 residues. With 8 bases removed from V and 5 bases from J, the gap between germline ends came to 12 bases. CDR3 coding DNA: TGTGCCAGCTATCGCCCAGAGGAGACCCAGTACTTC. This sequence encodes CASYRPEETQYF.

This clonotype was counted a few times. This chain links TRBV6-6 with TRBJ1-2, with D tentatively TRBD1 (6 bases). The CDR3 is 16 residues long. V was trimmed by 0 bases and J by 2 bases, leaving 13 bases between them. CDR1 MNHNY and CDR2 SVGAGI come from the germline V gene (reference sequence). Here the CDR3 reads CASSYSMWTANYGYTF. The CDR3 coding sequence is TGTGCCAGCAGTTACTCGATGTGGACAGCCAACTATGGCTACACCTTC.

The chain uses TRBV4-2 and TRBJ2-1; 12 nucleotides align to TRBD2. The CDR3 consists of 15 residues. After removal of 2 bases from V and 7 bases from J, the junction contained 3 bases not matched to a gene. Germline CDR1 reads LGHNA; CDR2 reads YNFKEQ. The CDR3 bases are TGTGCCAGCAGCCAACAGACTAGCGGGAGAAATGAGCAGTTCTTC. Protein: CASSQQTSGRNEQFF.

The rearrangement links TRBV25-1 to TRBJ2-1; D is uncertain. The V and J ends lost 5 bases and 10 bases respectively, with 12 bases between them. The CDR3 length is 12 residues. Germline-derived CDR1 and CDR2 are MGHDK and SYGVNS. The chain's CDR3 is CASSQTFYEQFF. In DNA form, the CDR3 reads TGTGCCAGCAGTCAAACCTTCTACGAGCAGTTCTTC. Looking up the rest from reference TRBV25-1 and TRBJ2-1 gives the full variable domain: EADIYQTPRYLVIGTGKKITLECSQTMGHDKMYWYQQDPGMELHLIHYSYGVNSTEKGDLSSESTVSRIRTEHFPLTLESARPSHTSQYLCASSQTFYEQFFGPGTRLTVL.

A few counts support this clonotype. This chain links TRBV10-3 with TRBJ2-7, with D possibly TRBD2 on 6 matching bases. The germline gives CDR1 ENHRY, CDR2 SYGVKD. The CDR3 contains 17 residues. Between the trimmed V and J ends, which lost 2 bases and 0 bases, there was a span of 17 bases. The CDR3 DNA reads TGTGCCATCAGTGAGCTTGTTTCTGGTAGCGGCTCCTACGAGCAGTACTTC. Translation gives CAISELVSGSGSYEQYF.

In its sample, this clonotype was seen a few times. The CDR3 spells CASSDSGYEQFF. For the CDR3, the DNA is TGTGCCAGCAGTGACTCCGGATACGAGCAGTTCTTC. The chain joins TRBV25-1 to TRBJ2-1; D is uncertain. V lost 3 bases, J lost 10 bases, and 10 bases lay in between. Germline assignment: CDR1 MGHDK and CDR2 SYGVNS. The CDR3 has 12 amino acids.

In its sample, this clonotype was seen a few times. The chain employs TRBV6-2 or TRBV6-3 and TRBJ2-5; a weak D match, TRBD1 (5 bases). The CDR3 spans 12 residues. Germline-derived CDR1 and CDR2 are MNHEY and SVGEGT. V lost 4 bases to trimming and J lost 6 bases, with 9 bases between them. This chain's CDR3 is CASSWTPKTQYF. DNA of the CDR3: TGTGCCAGCAGTTGGACACCAAAGACCCAGTACTTC.

The chain joins TRBV13 to TRBJ1-1; D gene uncertain. In germline, CDR1 is PRHDT, CDR2 FYEKMQ (reference sequence). The CDR3 runs to 13 residues. Trimming cost V 8 bases and J 0 bases, with 10 bases left between them. DNA for the CDR3: TGTGCCAGCGGGAACGCCGTGAACACTGAAGCTTTCTTT. Translated, it gives CASGNAVNTEAFF.

The chain uses TRBV4-1 and TRBJ2-1, with a tentative D call TRBD2 (6 bases). CDR1 and CDR2 (germline): MGHRA, YSYEKL. V lost 0 bases, J lost 2 bases, and 20 bases lay in between. This CDR3 contains 19 residues. The CDR3 spells CASSQEPPTGTAPYNEQFF. The DNA for the CDR3 is TGCGCCAGCAGCCAAGAACCCCCTACCGGGACTGCACCCTACAATGAGCAGTTCTTC.

In this sample, this clonotype turned up a few times. The chain carries TRBV27 and TRBJ2-5; D is unclear. The germline CDR1 and CDR2 sequences are MNHEY and SMNVEV (reference sequence). The CDR3 has 14 residues. The V and J ends lost 6 bases and 2 bases respectively, with 13 bases between them. The CDR3 here is CASSPRRVQETQYF. The CDR3, as DNA: TGTGCCAGCAGCCCTCGACGCGTACAAGAGACCCAGTACTTC.

This clonotype showed up just a few times. The chain uses TRBV4-2 and TRBJ1-2; D unresolved. V lost 1 base to trimming and J lost 11 bases, with 17 bases between them. The CDR3 has 14 amino acids. Looked up from germline, CDR1 is LGHNA and CDR2 is YNFKEQ. The CDR3 loop reads CASSQGGSVARYTF. In DNA, the CDR3 is TGTGCCAGCAGCCAAGGCGGCTCGGTAGCGAGATACACCTTC.

A few counts support this clonotype. The CDR3 DNA sequence: TGCAGCGTTCTGCCTAGCGGGACCTACGAGCAGTACTTC. Encoded protein: CSVLPSGTYEQYF. The chain combines TRBV29-1 with TRBJ2-7; 9 bases map to TRBD2. J was trimmed by 2 bases and V by 5 bases; bases with no gene match: 4. Germline V gives CDR1 SQVTM, CDR2 ANQGSEA. This CDR3 has 13 amino acids.

This clonotype was recorded only once. A much larger clone differs from this one at a single base, so this may be a read error. The chain links TRBV20-1 to TRBJ2-3, with TRBD2 matching over 7 bases. Germline CDR1 and CDR2: DFQATT and SNEGSKA (reference sequence). The CDR3 is 15 residues long. CDR3 amino acids: CNAVPAGDNTDTQYF. The CDR3 bases are TGCAATGCTGTTCCTGCGGGGGATAACACAGATACGCAGTATTTT.